The clone carrying this T cell receptor beta chain was seen at least ten times. Each CDR3 protein gets one entry after TCRdb re-called the RT-PCR reads with MiXCR. This sample has around 700,000 distinct CDR3 sequences; more than 13% occur once, and the top ten carry roughly 3.6%. The V and J ends lost 2 bases and 5 bases respectively, with 7 bases between them. CDR1 is SGHTA and CDR2 is FQGTGA in the germline V gene. This CDR3 is built from 13 residues. The sequenced sample was memory CD4+ T cells from blood. The chain links TRBV7-3 to TRBJ2-1, with unresolved D. The receptor was derived from a female donor in good health, serving as a healthy control. The CDR3 DNA is TGTGCCAGCAGCTTATCTAGGGACAATGAGCAGTTCTTC. Encoded protein: CASSLSRDNEQFF.